This T cell receptor beta chain is from a study of HIV-infected patients and healthy controls. cDNA was made from 400 to 500 ng RNA using alpha and beta constant primers. Alpha and beta chain libraries were made separately by chain-specific third strand synthesis with multiplexing indices. TCRdb reprocessed the 5' RACE reads via MiXCR and lists one record per CDR3 protein. The sample includes approximately 17,000 distinct CDR3 sequences, more than 8% of them seen just once. The CDR3 consists of 12 residues. The V gene lost 7 bases and the J gene lost 6 bases, with 15 bases spanning the gap. Germline loops: CDR1 SQVTM, CDR2 ANQGSEA. The repertoire came from unfractionated whole blood and reflected all unsorted peripheral T cells. This clonotype was picked up a small number of times. The antigen is undetermined. Whole-study findings and limits: CDR3 sharing between individuals was lower in HIV-infected patients than in healthy controls. Size-matched repertoire data failed to replicate the apparent Gini index recovery after therapy in HIV-infected patients.

Sequences were obtained from blood. The sequence was collected from an adult in good health. The chain links TRBV29-1 to TRBJ1-1; possibly TRBD1 for D (6 bases). The CDR3 here is CSAPGEGSEAFF. CDR3 nucleotide sequence: TGCAGCGCCCCAGGGGAAGGCTCTGAAGCTTTCTTT.